The source of this T cell receptor beta chain is a study of cytomegalovirus exposure and HLA in healthy donors. With 60 Vbeta and 13 Jbeta primers, the PCR was carried out. Repertoires were generated with immunoSEQ multiplex PCR, while TCRdb's copy carries only in-frame clones and drops some. The table records 150,000 to 200,000 clones, around 80% of them present only once. The CDR3 length is 17 residues. Sequenced input: PBMCs. This chain joins TRBV1 and TRBJ2-2; the table's D call of TRBD1 was not tested on the DNA. TRBV1 is a documented pseudogene. The sequence was collected from a woman in her 50s in good health and CMV-seropositive. The DNA for the CDR3 is TGCACCAGCAGCCAAGGGTCTAGACAGGGGCCCCTGGAGGAGCTGTTTTTT. This gives the protein CTSSQGSRQGPLEELFF.